The sample holds a few counts of the clone carrying this T cell receptor (beta chain). The sample has other DNA sequences that encode this CDR3 too. The data derive from a study of CD8+ T cells in alopecia areata. Study in general: Among treated patients, severity was scored by affected scalp area percentage.

TCR sequencing used cDNA made by reverse transcription of extracted RNA. Measured with immunoSEQ multiplex PCR; TCRdb has only the in-frame clones, and not every one. The sample carries 95,000 to 150,000 clones, about 59% recorded once. Treatment described: oral pan-JAK inhibitor, 5-10 mg twice daily. V trimming: 4 bases; J trimming: 4 bases; junction bases outside the gene matches: 1. CDR1 is SQVTM and CDR2 is ANQGSEA in the germline V gene. The CDR3 is 11 amino acids. This clonotype originated in a human donor with alopecia areata. Sample: CD4+ T cells sorted from blood, taken at week 4, from a patient treated with tofacitinib. The chain employs TRBV29-1 and TRBJ2-7; 7 bases are a match to TRBD1. CDR3: CSVVRGYEQYF. CDR3 DNA: TGCAGCGTTGTCAGGGGGTACGAGCAGTACTTC.